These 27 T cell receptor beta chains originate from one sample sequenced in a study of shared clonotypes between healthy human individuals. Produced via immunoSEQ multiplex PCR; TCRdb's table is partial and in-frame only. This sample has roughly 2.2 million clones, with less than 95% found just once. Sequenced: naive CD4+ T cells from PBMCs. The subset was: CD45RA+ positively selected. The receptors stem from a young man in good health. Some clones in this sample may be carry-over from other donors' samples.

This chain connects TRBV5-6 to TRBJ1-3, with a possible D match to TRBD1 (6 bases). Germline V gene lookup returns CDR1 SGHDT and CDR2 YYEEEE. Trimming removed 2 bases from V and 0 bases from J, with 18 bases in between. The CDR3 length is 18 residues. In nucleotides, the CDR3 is TGTGCCAGCAGCTTTGGTTTGATGGGACATGGCTCTGGAAACACCATATATTTT. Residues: CASSFGLMGHGSGNTIYF.

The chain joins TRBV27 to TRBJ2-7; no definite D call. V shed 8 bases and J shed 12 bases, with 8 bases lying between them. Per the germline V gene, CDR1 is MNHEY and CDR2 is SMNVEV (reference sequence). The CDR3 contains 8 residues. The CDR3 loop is CASGPGYF. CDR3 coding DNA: TGTGCCAGCGGGCCCGGGTACTTC.

CDR3 sequence reads: CASSLAVSGSDEQFF. The CDR3 DNA sequence: TGCGCCAGCAGCTTGGCGGTTAGCGGGAGCGATGAGCAGTTCTTC. The gene calls are TRBV5-1 and TRBJ2-1, with 9 bases identical to TRBD2. The V gene's germline CDR1 is SGHRS and CDR2 YFSETQ. The CDR3 is 15 residues long. V lost 0 bases to trimming and J lost 8 bases; unmatched junction nucleotides: 6. Complete variable domain (other parts from reference TRBV5-1 and TRBJ2-1): KAGVTQTPRYLIKTRGQQVTLSCSPISGHRSVSWYQQTPGQGLQFLFEYFSETQRNKGNFPGRFSGRQFSNSRSEMNVSTLELGDSALYLCASSLAVSGSDEQFFGPGTRLTVL.

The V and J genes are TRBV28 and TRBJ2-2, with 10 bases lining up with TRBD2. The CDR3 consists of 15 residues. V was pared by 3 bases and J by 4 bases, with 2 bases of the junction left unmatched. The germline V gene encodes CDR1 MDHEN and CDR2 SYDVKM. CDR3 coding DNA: TGTGCCAGCAGTTTTTTAGCGGGGGGCACCGGGGAGCTGTTTTTT. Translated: CASSFLAGGTGELFF.

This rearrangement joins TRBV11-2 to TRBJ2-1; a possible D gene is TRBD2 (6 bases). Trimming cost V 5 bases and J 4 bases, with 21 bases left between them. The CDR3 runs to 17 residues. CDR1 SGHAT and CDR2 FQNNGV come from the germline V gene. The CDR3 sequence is CASSPIWTTRRYNEQFF. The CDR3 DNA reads TGTGCCAGCAGCCCAATTTGGACTACCAGACGGTACAATGAGCAGTTCTTC.

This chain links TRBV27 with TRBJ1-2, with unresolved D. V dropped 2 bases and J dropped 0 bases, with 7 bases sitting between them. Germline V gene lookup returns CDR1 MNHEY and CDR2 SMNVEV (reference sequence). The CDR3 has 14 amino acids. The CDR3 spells CASSLGRANYGYTF. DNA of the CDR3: TGTGCCAGCAGTTTAGGCAGAGCTAACTATGGCTACACCTTC.

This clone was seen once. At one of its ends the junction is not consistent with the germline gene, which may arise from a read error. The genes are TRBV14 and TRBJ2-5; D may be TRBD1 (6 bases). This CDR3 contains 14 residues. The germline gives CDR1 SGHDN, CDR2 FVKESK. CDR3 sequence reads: CASSPLGTREAQYF. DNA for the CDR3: TGTGCCAGCAGCCCCCTAGGGACACGAGAGGCCCAGTACTTC.

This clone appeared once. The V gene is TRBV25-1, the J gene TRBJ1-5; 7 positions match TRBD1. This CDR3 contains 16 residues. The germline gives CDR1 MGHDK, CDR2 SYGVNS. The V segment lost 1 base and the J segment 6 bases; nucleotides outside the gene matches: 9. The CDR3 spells CASSESGRGSGQPQHF. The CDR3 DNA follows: TGTGCCAGCAGTGAATCCGGCAGGGGGTCCGGTCAGCCCCAGCATTTT.

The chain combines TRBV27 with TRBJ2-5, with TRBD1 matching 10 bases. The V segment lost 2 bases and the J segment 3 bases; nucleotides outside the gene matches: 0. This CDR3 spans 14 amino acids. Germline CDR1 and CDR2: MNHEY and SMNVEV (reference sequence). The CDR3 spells CASSLGTGEETQYF. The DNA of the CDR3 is TGTGCCAGCAGTTTAGGGACAGGGGAAGAGACCCAGTACTTC.

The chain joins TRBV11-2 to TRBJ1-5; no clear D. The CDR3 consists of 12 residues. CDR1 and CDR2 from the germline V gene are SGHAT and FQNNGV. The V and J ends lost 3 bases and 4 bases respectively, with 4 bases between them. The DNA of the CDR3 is TGTGCCAGCAGCTTCCTAAATCAGCCCCAGCATTTT. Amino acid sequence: CASSFLNQPQHF.

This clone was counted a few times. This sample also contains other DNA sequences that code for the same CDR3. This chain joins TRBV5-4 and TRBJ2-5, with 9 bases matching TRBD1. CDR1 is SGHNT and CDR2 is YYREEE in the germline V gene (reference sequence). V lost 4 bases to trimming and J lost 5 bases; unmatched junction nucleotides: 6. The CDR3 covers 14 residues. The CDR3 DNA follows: TGTGCCAGCAGCCCAACAGGGGGCAGGGAGACCCAGTACTTC. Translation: CASSPTGGRETQYF. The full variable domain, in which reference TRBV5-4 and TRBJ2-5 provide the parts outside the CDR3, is ETGVTQSPTHLIKTRGQQVTLRCSSQSGHNTVSWYQQALGQGPQFIFQYYREEENGRGNFPPRFSGLQFPNYSSELNVNALELDDSALYLCASSPTGGRETQYFGPGTRLLVL.

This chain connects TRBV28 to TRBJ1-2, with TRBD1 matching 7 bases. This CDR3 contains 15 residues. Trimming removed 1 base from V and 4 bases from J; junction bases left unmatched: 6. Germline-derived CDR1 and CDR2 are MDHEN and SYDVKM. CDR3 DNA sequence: TGTGCCAGCAGTTTATCAGGGGGGATACTCTATGGCTACACCTTC. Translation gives CASSLSGGILYGYTF.

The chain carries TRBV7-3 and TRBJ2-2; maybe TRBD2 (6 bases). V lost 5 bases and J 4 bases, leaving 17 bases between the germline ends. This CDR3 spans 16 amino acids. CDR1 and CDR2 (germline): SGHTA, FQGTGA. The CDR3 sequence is CASSPPGVVGTGELFF. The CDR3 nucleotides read TGTGCCAGCAGCCCACCGGGGGTAGTGGGCACCGGGGAGCTGTTTTTT.

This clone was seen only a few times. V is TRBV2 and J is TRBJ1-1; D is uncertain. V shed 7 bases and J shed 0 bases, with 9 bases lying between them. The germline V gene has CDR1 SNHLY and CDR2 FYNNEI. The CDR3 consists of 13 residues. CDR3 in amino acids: CASTTDMNTEAFF. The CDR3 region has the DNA TGTGCCAGCACCACTGACATGAACACTGAAGCTTTCTTT.

The CDR3, as DNA: TGTGCCAGCAGCTTCGGTGGACTGGAAGCCAAAAACATTCAGTACTTC. Translating gives CASSFGGLEAKNIQYF. The chain employs TRBV5-4 and TRBJ2-4; possibly TRBD2 for D (5 bases). V lost 2 bases and J 0 bases, leaving 12 bases between the germline ends. The germline V gene encodes CDR1 SGHNT and CDR2 YYREEE (reference sequence). CDR3 length: 16 residues.

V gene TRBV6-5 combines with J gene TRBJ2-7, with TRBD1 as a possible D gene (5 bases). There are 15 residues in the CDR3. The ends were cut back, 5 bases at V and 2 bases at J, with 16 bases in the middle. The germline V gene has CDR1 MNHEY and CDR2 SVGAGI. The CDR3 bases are TGTGCCAGCAGTCTCAGACGGACATCCGCCTACGAGCAGTACTTC. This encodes CASSLRRTSAYEQYF.

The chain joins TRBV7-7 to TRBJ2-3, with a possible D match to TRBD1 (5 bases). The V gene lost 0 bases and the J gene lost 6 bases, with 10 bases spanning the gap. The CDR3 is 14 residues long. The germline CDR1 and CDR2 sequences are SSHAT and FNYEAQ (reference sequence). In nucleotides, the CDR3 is TGTGCCAGCAGCTTAGCAGGGGTAGAGGATACGCAGTATTTT. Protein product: CASSLAGVEDTQYF.

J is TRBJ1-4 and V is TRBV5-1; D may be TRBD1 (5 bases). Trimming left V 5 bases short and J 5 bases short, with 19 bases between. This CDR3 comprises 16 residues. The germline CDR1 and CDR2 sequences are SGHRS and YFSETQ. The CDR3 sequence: CASRTAPGTMNEKLFF. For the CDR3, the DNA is TGCGCCAGCAGGACAGCCCCGGGGACGATGAATGAAAAACTGTTTTTT.

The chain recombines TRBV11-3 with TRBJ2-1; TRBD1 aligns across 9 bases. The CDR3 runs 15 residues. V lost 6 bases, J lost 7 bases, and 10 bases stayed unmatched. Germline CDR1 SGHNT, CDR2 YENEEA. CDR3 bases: TGTGCCAGCAGTAAACTAGGACAGGGGTGGAATGAGCAGTTCTTC. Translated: CASSKLGQGWNEQFF.

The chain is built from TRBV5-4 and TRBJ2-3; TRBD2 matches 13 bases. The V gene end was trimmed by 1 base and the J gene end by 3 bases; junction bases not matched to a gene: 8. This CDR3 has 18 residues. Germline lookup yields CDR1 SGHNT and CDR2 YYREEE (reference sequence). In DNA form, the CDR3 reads TGTGCCAGCAGCTTGTCGGTCTCGACTAGCGGGAGGACAGATACGCAGTATTTT. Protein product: CASSLSVSTSGRTDTQYF.

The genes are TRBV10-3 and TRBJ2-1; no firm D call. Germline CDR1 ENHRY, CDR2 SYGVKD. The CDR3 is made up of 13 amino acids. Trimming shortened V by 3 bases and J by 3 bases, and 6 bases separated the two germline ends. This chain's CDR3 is CAISDIVYNEQFF. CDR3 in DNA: TGTGCCATCAGTGACATTGTCTACAATGAGCAGTTCTTC.

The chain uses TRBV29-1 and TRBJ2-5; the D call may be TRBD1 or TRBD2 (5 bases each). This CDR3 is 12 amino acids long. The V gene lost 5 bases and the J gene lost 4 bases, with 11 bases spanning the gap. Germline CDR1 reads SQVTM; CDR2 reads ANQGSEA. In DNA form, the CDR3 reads TGCAGCGTTAGGGACCCCGGAGAGACCCAGTACTTC. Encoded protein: CSVRDPGETQYF.

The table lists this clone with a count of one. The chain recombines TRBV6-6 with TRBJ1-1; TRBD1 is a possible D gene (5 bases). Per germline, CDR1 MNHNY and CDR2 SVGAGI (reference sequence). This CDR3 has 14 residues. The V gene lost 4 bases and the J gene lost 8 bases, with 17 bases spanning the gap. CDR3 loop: CASSSTRGAGEAFF. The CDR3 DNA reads TGTGCCAGCAGTTCGACACGGGGCGCCGGAGAAGCTTTCTTT.

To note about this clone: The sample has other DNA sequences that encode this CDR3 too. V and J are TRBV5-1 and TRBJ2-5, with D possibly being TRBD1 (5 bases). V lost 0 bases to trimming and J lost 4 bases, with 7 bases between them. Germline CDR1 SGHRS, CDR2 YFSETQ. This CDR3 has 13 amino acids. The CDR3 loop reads CASSLAGSETQYF. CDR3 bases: TGCGCCAGCAGCTTGGCAGGGTCAGAGACCCAGTACTTC. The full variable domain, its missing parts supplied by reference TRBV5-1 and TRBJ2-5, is KAGVTQTPRYLIKTRGQQVTLSCSPISGHRSVSWYQQTPGQGLQFLFEYFSETQRNKGNFPGRFSGRQFSNSRSEMNVSTLELGDSALYLCASSLAGSETQYFGPGTRLLVL.

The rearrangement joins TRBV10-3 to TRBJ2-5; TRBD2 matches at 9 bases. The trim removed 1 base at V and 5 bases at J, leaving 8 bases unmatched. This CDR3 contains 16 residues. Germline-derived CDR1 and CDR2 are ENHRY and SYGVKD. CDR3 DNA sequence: TGTGCCATCAGTGAGTTCGTAGCGGGAGCGGCTGAGACCCAGTACTTC. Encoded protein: CAISEFVAGAAETQYF.

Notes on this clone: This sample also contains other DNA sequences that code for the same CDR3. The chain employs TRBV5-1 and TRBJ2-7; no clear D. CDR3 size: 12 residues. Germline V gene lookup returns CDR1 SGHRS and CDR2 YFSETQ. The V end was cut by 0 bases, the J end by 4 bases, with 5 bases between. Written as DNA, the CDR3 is TGCGCCAGCAGCTTGGTGGGGTACGAGCAGTACTTC. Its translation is CASSLVGYEQYF.

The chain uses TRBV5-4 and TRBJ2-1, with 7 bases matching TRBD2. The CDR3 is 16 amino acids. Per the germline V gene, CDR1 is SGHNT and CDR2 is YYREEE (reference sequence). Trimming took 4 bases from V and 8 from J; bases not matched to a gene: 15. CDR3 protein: CASSPWGGSFTDEQFF. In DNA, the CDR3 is TGTGCCAGCAGCCCGTGGGGCGGGAGTTTCACCGATGAGCAGTTCTTC. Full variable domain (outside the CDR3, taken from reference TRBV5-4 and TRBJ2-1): ETGVTQSPTHLIKTRGQQVTLRCSSQSGHNTVSWYQQALGQGPQFIFQYYREEENGRGNFPPRFSGLQFPNYSSELNVNALELDDSALYLCASSPWGGSFTDEQFFGPGTRLTVL.